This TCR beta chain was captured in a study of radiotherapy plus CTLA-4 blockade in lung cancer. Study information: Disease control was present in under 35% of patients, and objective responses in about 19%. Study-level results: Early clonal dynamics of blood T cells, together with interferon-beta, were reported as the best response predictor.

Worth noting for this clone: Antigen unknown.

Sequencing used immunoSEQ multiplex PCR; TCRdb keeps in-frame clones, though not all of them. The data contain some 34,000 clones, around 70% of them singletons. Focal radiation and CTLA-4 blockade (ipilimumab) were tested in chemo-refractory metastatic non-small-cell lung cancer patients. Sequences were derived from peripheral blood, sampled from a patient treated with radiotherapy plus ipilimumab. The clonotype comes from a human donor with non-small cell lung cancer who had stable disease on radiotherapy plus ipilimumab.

CDR3 nucleotide sequence: TGTGCCAGCAGCTTAGGAGTCTCTGGAAACACCATATATTTT. It is translated as CASSLGVSGNTIYF. The rearrangement links TRBV5-4 to TRBJ1-3; no clear D. This CDR3 has 14 amino acids. V shed 2 bases and J shed 0 bases, with 6 bases lying between them. Per germline, CDR1 SGHNT and CDR2 YYREEE (reference sequence).